One sample yielded the 9 T cell receptor beta chains listed below, sequenced in a study of T cells after yellow fever vaccination. TCRdb processed the 5' RACE reads anew with MiXCR; each CDR3 protein has one entry. The data show some 550,000 distinct CDR3 sequences, 15% to 20% seen once. Source: PBMCs, taken 15 days after the yellow fever booster vaccination. Receptor source: a man aged 25-40 years who received the YFV17D yellow fever vaccine.

The table lists this clonotype with many counts. The chain joins TRBV12-3 or TRBV12-4 to TRBJ1-1; D remains unclear. Deletions cut 3 bases from V and 6 bases from J, with 11 bases between. The CDR3 is 13 residues long. CDR3 sequence (DNA): TGTGCCAGCAGTTTGGCTGGAGGCCCTGAAGCTTTCTTT. It codes for CASSLAGGPEAFF.

The chain combines TRBV10-3 with TRBJ2-1; perhaps TRBD1 as D (6 bases). This CDR3 contains 15 residues. V lost 4 bases, J lost 0 bases, and 10 bases lay in between. From germline, CDR1 is ENHRY and CDR2 SYGVKD. CDR3 bases: TGTGCCATCAGTGTGGACAGATTCTCCTACAATGAGCAGTTCTTC. It encodes CAISVDRFSYNEQFF.

This rearrangement joins TRBV5-8 to TRBJ1-2, with a tentative D call TRBD1 (5 bases). The CDR3 loop spans 14 amino acids. CDR1 is SGHTS and CDR2 is YDEGEE in the germline V gene. V was cut by 6 bases and J by 8 bases, with 20 bases left in between. The CDR3 DNA sequence: TGTGCCAGCATCCCCGGCGGATGGGGGGTAGGCTACACCTTC. It codes for CASIPGGWGVGYTF.

In this sample, this clonotype turned up a few times. The CDR3 loop reads CASRQGDSPLHF. For the CDR3, the DNA is TGTGCCAGCAGACAGGGTGACTCACCCCTCCACTTT. The chain links TRBV7-9 to TRBJ1-6, with D possibly being TRBD1 (6 bases). Per the germline V gene, CDR1 is SEHNR and CDR2 is FQNEAQ (reference sequence). V was pared by 6 bases and J by 10 bases, with 10 bases between. The CDR3 consists of 12 residues.

V gene TRBV20-1 combines with J gene TRBJ2-5, with D maybe TRBD2 (6 bases). V lost 0 bases, J lost 0 bases, and 17 bases lay in between. This CDR3 has 17 residues. Looked up from germline, CDR1 is DFQATT and CDR2 is SNEGSKA (reference sequence). The CDR3 DNA reads as TGCAGTGCTAGAGATCTCGGGGGAAGGGGCAACCAAGAGACCCAGTACTTC. Encoded protein: CSARDLGGRGNQETQYF.

The chain carries TRBV5-1 and TRBJ1-4; unclear D gene. This CDR3 region has 15 residues. The germline V gene encodes CDR1 SGHRS and CDR2 YFSETQ. V shed 4 bases and J shed 0 bases, with 10 bases lying between them. The CDR3 sequence is CASSVYTSTNEKLFF. The DNA for the CDR3 is TGCGCCAGCAGCGTATACACTTCAACTAATGAAAAACTGTTTTTT.

Concerning this clonotype: A much more abundant neighbour one base away suggests this may be a read error. This chain links TRBV7-2 with TRBJ2-1, with D perhaps being TRBD1 or TRBD2 (5 bases each). Germline CDR1 reads SGHTA; CDR2 reads FQGNSA. The CDR3 covers 15 residues. V was shortened by 5 bases and J by 5 bases, with 16 bases between the two germline ends. DNA for the CDR3: TGTGCCAGCAGCCCCTCCGGGACGGGTAACAATGAGCAGTTCTTC. Translation: CASSPSGTGNNEQFF.

The table lists this clonotype with a few counts. The CDR3 is CASSGDRGLNTEAFF. CDR3 in DNA: TGCGCCAGCAGCGGGGACAGGGGATTGAACACTGAAGCTTTCTTT. The chain uses TRBV10-2 and TRBJ1-1; 10 bases align to TRBD1. Germline CDR1 is WSHSY and CDR2 is SAAADI. With 6 bases clipped from V and 0 bases from J, the junction kept 4 bases outside the gene matches. CDR3 length: 15 amino acids.

The rearrangement uses TRBV4-2 and TRBJ2-5; the D is unclear. Germline values: CDR1 LGHNA, CDR2 YNFKEQ. V lost 0 bases to trimming and J lost 5 bases, with 13 bases between them. This CDR3 is 15 amino acids long. CDR3 protein: CASSQEASSRETQYF. The CDR3 bases are TGTGCCAGCAGCCAAGAGGCCAGCAGCCGGGAGACCCAGTACTTC.